This entry describes one T cell receptor (beta chain). Its antigen has not been determined. Base qualities are not at hand, and no much larger clone is one base apart. The sample originates from a study of blood T cell repertoires in COVID-19 (dated by TCRdb to about 2020). For context, the study as a whole: Samples covering the acute and convalescent phases of COVID-19 were provided by collaborators in the United States, Italy and Spain. The material from the prospective study consisted of cDNA or gDNA derived from T cells, B-cell-depleted T cells, or PBMCs. Deeply sampled blood TCRbeta repertoires from subjects exposed to, actively infected with, or recovered from COVID-19 were included in the dataset. The repertoires were made available in a free public database intended to serve as a resource for research on the immune response to SARS-CoV-2. Samples came from the ongoing ImmuneRACE study (first 160 participants) plus 1,254 subjects from 6 global collaborators. Sample metadata almost always included a de-identified subject ID, COVID-19 status, age in years and sex. Where available, HLA class I and class II types were taken from metadata supplied by the sample provider and were not determined by assay-based typing.

Collaborating institutions collected whole blood in K2EDTA tubes following their own protocols. For TCRbeta analysis, collaborators shipped samples as frozen whole blood, isolated PBMCs, or DNA extracted from either of those sample types. CDR1 and CDR2 (LNHDA, SQIVND) derive from the germline V gene (reference sequence). Relative to germline, V is missing 5 bases and J is missing 3 bases, with 5 bases of the junction outside any gene match. Its CDR3 holds 14 amino acids, cysteine through phenylalanine. The kept DNA is CDR3 alone, 42 bases in frame from the first base. TCRbeta CDR3 regions were amplified from genomic DNA by means of the immunoSEQ Assay, a bias-controlled multiplex PCR. As for the original processing: The number of nucleated cells in each sample was estimated by amplification of reference gene primers within the assay. To quantify the absolute abundance of each unique TCRbeta CDR3 rearrangement, sequence reads were collapsed and filtered. Productive Simpson clonality was computed per sample as the square root of Simpson's diversity index over productive rearrangements. TCRdb retrieved this table from immuneACCESS and kept in-frame rearrangements only. Not all clones are present; in checked studies, unresolved V genes account for under half, and no reason is known for the remainder. V, J and clone size are those of that table, while D and trimming were read from the DNA. The sample includes about 310,000 clones, with over 75% observed a single time. The top ten clones comprise 1% of the sample.

The paper's findings and limits, for the study overall: The amount of clinical and demographic metadata varied by source and participant and was provided uncurated.

The V and J genes are TRBV19 and TRBJ2-7; 9 central bases correspond to TRBD2. The origin of this receptor is a man aged 50 or older with active or convalescent COVID-19. The sample comprised peripheral blood. The CDR3 region reads CASSSSGGLYEQYF. The bases read TGTGCCAGTAGTTCCAGCGGGGGGCTCTACGAGCAGTACTTC.